The 17 T cell receptor beta chains listed next were all sequenced from one sample in a study of control samples from healthy donors and cancer patients. The repertoire was sequenced with immunoSEQ multiplex PCR; TCRdb's copy has only in-frame clones and lacks some. The sample lists fewer than 25,000 clones, approximately 83% occurring once. Source material: PBMCs. Receptor source: a man in his sixties with head and neck cancer.

The chain links TRBV2 to TRBJ2-7, with 13 bases identical to TRBD2. This CDR3 contains 15 residues. Germline loops: CDR1 SNHLY, CDR2 FYNNEI. V shed 6 bases and J 0 bases; nucleotides not matched to a gene: 2. The CDR3 spells CASRGLAGNSYEQYF. CDR3 bases: TGTGCCAGCAGGGGACTAGCGGGAAACTCCTACGAGCAGTACTTC.

The chain carries TRBV27 and TRBJ1-1, with D perhaps matching TRBD1 (6 bases). Germline V gene data show CDR1 as MNHEY and CDR2 as SMNVEV (reference sequence). There are 16 residues in the CDR3. Trimming removed 3 bases at V and 6 bases at J, with 20 bases between. The CDR3 loop reads CASSFGASLGAAEAFF. CDR3 bases: TGTGCCAGCAGTTTTGGCGCAAGTTTGGGGGCCGCTGAAGCTTTCTTT.

The chain links TRBV4-1 to TRBJ2-7; 7 nucleotides align to TRBD1. CDR1 MGHRA and CDR2 YSYEKL come from the germline V gene. V lost 0 bases to trimming and J lost 4 bases; unmatched junction nucleotides: 6. This CDR3 has 15 residues. CDR3 amino acids: CASSQDSGQWYEQYF. The CDR3 coding sequence is TGCGCCAGCAGCCAAGATTCGGGACAGTGGTACGAGCAGTACTTC.

The gene calls are TRBV15 and TRBJ2-1, with 9 positions matching TRBD2. V shed 0 bases, J shed 8 bases, and the junction held 8 bases outside the gene matches. The CDR3 spans 16 residues. Germline V gives CDR1 LNHNV, CDR2 YYDKDF (reference sequence). The CDR3 sequence: CATSRDWIAGEDEQFF. As DNA, the CDR3 is TGTGCCACCAGCAGAGATTGGATAGCGGGAGAGGATGAGCAGTTCTTC.

The chain carries TRBV9 and TRBJ1-3; no clear D. The CDR3 has 13 amino acids. Per the germline V gene, CDR1 is SGDLS and CDR2 is YYNGEE. The V end lost 0 bases, the J end lost 8 bases, and 9 bases lay between the germline ends. The CDR3 region has the DNA TGTGCCAGCAGCGTAGTAAGTGGTGACACCATATATTTT. It translates to CASSVVSGDTIYF.

This chain links TRBV2 with TRBJ2-2; D perhaps matches TRBD2 (5 bases). Germline CDR1 and CDR2: SNHLY and FYNNEI. The length of the CDR3 is 13 residues. Trimming shortened V by 6 bases and J by 5 bases, and 10 bases separated the two germline ends. CDR3 in amino acids: CASSALATGELFF. CDR3 coding DNA: TGTGCCAGCAGCGCCTTAGCGACCGGGGAGCTGTTTTTT.

This sequence joins TRBV5-1 and TRBJ2-6; no clear D. Germline values: CDR1 SGHRS, CDR2 YFSETQ. The CDR3 is 17 residues long. With 2 bases removed from V and 0 bases from J, the gap between germline ends came to 12 bases. The CDR3 spells CASSLTALNSGANVLTF. CDR3 coding DNA: TGCGCCAGCAGCTTAACAGCGCTGAACTCTGGGGCCAACGTCCTGACTTTC.

This sequence joins TRBV6-1 and TRBJ2-7; D gene uncertain. Germline values: CDR1 MNHNS, CDR2 SASEGT. There are 13 residues in the CDR3. The ends were cut back, 3 bases at V and 6 bases at J, with 12 bases in the middle. CDR3 region: CASSENARVEQYF. The CDR3 DNA reads as TGTGCCAGCAGTGAGAACGCAAGAGTCGAGCAGTACTTC.

The chain combines TRBV7-2 with TRBJ2-7, with 7 bases aligning to TRBD2. V gave up 1 base and J gave up 5 bases; unmatched junction bases: 8. The V gene's germline CDR1 is SGHTA and CDR2 FQGNSA. The CDR3 is made up of 15 amino acids. The CDR3 sequence is CASSLVAGDEDEQYF. CDR3 nucleotides: TGTGCCAGCAGCTTAGTGGCGGGAGACGAAGACGAGCAGTACTTC.

Notes on this clone: Mismatch with germline at one junction end may stem from a read error. The chain joins TRBV3-1 (or the pseudogene TRBV3-2) to TRBJ2-5; D is unresolved. The CDR3 is made up of 10 amino acids. CDR1 and CDR2 from the germline V gene are LGHDT and YNNKEL (reference sequence). CDR3 in DNA: TGTGCCAGCAGCCAAAAGACCCAGTACTTC. Translating it yields CASSQKTQYF.

The rearrangement joins TRBV5-6 to TRBJ1-2; D is possibly TRBD1 (5 bases). Germline V gene data show CDR1 as SGHDT and CDR2 as YYEEEE. This CDR3 is built from 14 residues. Between the trimmed V and J ends, which lost 4 bases and 8 bases, there was a span of 18 bases. In DNA, the CDR3 is TGTGCCAGCAGCCGGTACAGGACCGGCGGGGGCTACACCTTC. This sequence encodes CASSRYRTGGGYTF.

The chain couples TRBV5-1 to TRBJ1-3, with D unresolved. Germline V gene data show CDR1 as SGHRS and CDR2 as YFSETQ. The CDR3 is made up of 12 amino acids. The V end lost 5 bases, the J end lost 0 bases, and 3 bases lay between the germline ends. CDR3 sequence (DNA): TGCGCCAGCAGGACCTCTGGAAACACCATATATTTT. Translation: CASRTSGNTIYF.

This rearrangement joins TRBV6-5 to TRBJ1-2, with D hard to call. Germline-derived CDR1 and CDR2 are MNHEY and SVGAGI. The CDR3 sequence is 11 residues long. V gave up 4 bases and J gave up 5 bases, with 5 bases separating them. DNA for the CDR3: TGTGCCAGCAGTTCCCCATATGGCTACACCTTC. Translated: CASSSPYGYTF.

The gene calls are TRBV19 and TRBJ1-3; 7 bases match TRBD1. The junction had 6 bases not matched to a gene; V was cut back by 5 bases and J by 5 bases. The CDR3 spans 14 residues. Germline-derived CDR1 and CDR2 are LNHDA and SQIVND (reference sequence). CDR3 nucleotide sequence: TGTGCCAGTAGTCCGGGACAGAGAAGAAACACCATATATTTT. Translated: CASSPGQRRNTIYF.

The V and J genes are TRBV7-2 and TRBJ1-5; D may be TRBD1 (6 bases). Trimming pared 6 bases from V and 2 bases from J, leaving 11 bases between. The CDR3 consists of 14 residues. Germline V CDR1 and CDR2: SGHTA, FQGNSA. This CDR3 reads CASRKDSGNQPQHF. The CDR3 region has the DNA TGTGCCAGCAGAAAGGACAGCGGCAATCAGCCCCAGCATTTT.

The chain recombines TRBV28 with TRBJ1-5; D remains ambiguous. Trimming shortened V by 7 bases and J by 6 bases, and 10 bases separated the two germline ends. The CDR3 length is 12 residues. CDR1 MDHEN and CDR2 SYDVKM come from the germline V gene. The CDR3 DNA follows: TGTGCCAGCAATCACCCGATTCAGCCCCAGCATTTT. This translates into CASNHPIQPQHF. Based on the CDR3 plus reference TRBV28 and TRBJ1-5, the full variable domain is DVKVTQSSRYLVKRTGEKVFLECVQDMDHENMFWYRQDPGLGLRLIYFSYDVKMKEKGDIPEGYSVSREKKERFSLILESASTNQTSMYLCASNHPIQPQHFGDGTRLSIL.

J is TRBJ2-7 and V is TRBV27; a possible D gene is TRBD1 (6 bases). Germline assignment: CDR1 MNHEY and CDR2 SMNVEV (reference sequence). This CDR3 contains 17 residues. Trimming took off 4 bases at V and 2 bases at J, with 21 bases between the two ends. The CDR3 sequence: CASSSPRTAMPPYEQYF. Written as DNA, the CDR3 is TGTGCCAGCAGTTCCCCGAGGACAGCGATGCCCCCCTACGAGCAGTACTTC.